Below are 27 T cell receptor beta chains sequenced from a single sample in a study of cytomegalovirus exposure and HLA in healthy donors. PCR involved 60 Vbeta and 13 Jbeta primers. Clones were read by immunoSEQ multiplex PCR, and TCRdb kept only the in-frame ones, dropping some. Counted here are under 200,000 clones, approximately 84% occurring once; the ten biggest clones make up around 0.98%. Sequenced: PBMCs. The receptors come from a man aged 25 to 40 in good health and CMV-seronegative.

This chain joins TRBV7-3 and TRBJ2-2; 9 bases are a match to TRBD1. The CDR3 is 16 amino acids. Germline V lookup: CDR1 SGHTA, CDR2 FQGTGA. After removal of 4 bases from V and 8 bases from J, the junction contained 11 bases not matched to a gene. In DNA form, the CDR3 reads TGTGCCAGCAGCTATGGACAGGGGAGGGGCCCGGGGGAGCTGTTTTTT. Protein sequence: CASSYGQGRGPGELFF.

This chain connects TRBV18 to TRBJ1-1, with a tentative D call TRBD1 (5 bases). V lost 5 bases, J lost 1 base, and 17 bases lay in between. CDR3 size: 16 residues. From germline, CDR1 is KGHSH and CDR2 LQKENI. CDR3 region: CASSKGGALTNTEAFF. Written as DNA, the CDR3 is TGTGCCAGCTCAAAAGGCGGGGCCCTGACGAACACTGAAGCTTTCTTT.

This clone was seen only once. CDR3 bases: TGTGCCAGCAGCCCCGGCGGCCTTTCCGGCAATGAGCAGTTCTTC. Encoded protein: CASSPGGLSGNEQFF. The V call is TRBV7-7, the J call TRBJ2-1, with no clear D. CDR3 length equals 15 residues. Trimming pared 5 bases from V and 6 bases from J, leaving 17 bases between. Germline V gene lookup returns CDR1 SSHAT and CDR2 FNYEAQ (reference sequence).

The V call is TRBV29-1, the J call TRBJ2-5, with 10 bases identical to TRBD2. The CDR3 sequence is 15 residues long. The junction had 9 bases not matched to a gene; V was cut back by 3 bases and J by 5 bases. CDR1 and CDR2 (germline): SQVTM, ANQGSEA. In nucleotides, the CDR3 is TGCAGCGTTGAGTGGTCTAGCGGGAGTGGGGAGACCCAGTACTTC. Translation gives CSVEWSSGSGETQYF.

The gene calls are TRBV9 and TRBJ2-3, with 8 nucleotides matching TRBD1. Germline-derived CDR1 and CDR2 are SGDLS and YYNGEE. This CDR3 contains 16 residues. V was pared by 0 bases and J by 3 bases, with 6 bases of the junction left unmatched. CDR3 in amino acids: CASSVETGALTDTQYF. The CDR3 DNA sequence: TGTGCCAGCAGCGTAGAGACAGGGGCTCTGACAGATACGCAGTATTTT.

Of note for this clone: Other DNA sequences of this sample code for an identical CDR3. Written as DNA, the CDR3 is TGTGCCAGCAGTGAAGTTTGGCAGAACTCCTACGAGCAGTACTTC. This encodes CASSEVWQNSYEQYF. This rearrangement joins TRBV2 to TRBJ2-7; D unresolved. V lost 1 base, J lost 0 bases, and 10 bases lay in between. Looked up from germline, CDR1 is SNHLY and CDR2 is FYNNEI. CDR3 length equals 15 residues.

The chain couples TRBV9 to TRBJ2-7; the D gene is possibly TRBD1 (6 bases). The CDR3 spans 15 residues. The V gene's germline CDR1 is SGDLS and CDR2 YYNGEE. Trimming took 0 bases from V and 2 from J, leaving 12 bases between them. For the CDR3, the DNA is TGTGCCAGCAGCGTAGGCCAGGGGCCGGCCTACGAGCAGTACTTC. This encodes CASSVGQGPAYEQYF. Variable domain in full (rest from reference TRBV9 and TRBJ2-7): DSGVTQTPKHLITATGQRVTLRCSPRSGDLSVYWYQQSLDQGLQFLIQYYNGEERAKGNILERFSAQQFPDLHSELNLSSLELGDSALYFCASSVGQGPAYEQYFGPGTRLTVT.

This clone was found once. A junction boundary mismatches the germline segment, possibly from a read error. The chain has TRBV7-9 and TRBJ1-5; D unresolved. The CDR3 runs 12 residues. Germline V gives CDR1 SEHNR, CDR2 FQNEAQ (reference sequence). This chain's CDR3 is CTSSFGDQPQHF. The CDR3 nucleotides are TGTACCAGCAGCTTCGGGGATCAGCCCCAGCATTTT.

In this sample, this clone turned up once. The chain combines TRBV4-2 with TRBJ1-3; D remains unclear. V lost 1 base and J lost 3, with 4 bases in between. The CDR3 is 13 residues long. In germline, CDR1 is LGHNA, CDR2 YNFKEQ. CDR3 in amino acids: CASSQGGGNTIYF. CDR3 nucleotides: TGTGCCAGCAGCCAAGGAGGTGGAAACACCATATATTTT.

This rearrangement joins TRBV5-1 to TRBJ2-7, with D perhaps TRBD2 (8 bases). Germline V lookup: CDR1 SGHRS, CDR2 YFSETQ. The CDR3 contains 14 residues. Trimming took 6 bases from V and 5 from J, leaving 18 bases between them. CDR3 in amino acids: CASKGTAGVHEQYF. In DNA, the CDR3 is TGCGCCAGCAAGGGGACAGCGGGAGTCCACGAGCAGTACTTC.

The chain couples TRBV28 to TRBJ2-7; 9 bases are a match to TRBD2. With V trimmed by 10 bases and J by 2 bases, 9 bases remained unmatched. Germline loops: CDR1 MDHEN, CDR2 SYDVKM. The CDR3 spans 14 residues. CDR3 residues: CATSRTSETYEQYF. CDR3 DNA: TGTGCCACCTCCCGGACTAGCGAAACCTACGAGCAGTACTTC. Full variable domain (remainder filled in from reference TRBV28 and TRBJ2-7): DVKVTQSSRYLVKRTGEKVFLECVQDMDHENMFWYRQDPGLGLRLIYFSYDVKMKEKGDIPEGYSVSREKKERFSLILESASTNQTSMYLCATSRTSETYEQYFGPGTRLTVT.

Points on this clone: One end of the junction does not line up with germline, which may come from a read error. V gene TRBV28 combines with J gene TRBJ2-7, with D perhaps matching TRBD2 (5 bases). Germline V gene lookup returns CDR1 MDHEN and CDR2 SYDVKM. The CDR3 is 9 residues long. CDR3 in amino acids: CTEAYEQYF. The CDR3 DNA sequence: TGCACGGAGGCCTACGAGCAGTACTTC.

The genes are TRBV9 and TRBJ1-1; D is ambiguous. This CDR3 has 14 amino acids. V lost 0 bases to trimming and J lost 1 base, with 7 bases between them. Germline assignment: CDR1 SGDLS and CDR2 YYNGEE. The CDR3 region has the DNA TGTGCCAGCAGCGTAGGCAGTGCGAACACTGAAGCTTTCTTT. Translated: CASSVGSANTEAFF.

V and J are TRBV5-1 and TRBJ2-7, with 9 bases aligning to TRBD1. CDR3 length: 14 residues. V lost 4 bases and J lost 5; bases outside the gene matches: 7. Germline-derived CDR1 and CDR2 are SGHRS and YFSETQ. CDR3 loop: CASSTNRGPHEQYF. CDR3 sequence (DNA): TGCGCCAGCAGCACAAACAGGGGGCCCCACGAGCAGTACTTC.

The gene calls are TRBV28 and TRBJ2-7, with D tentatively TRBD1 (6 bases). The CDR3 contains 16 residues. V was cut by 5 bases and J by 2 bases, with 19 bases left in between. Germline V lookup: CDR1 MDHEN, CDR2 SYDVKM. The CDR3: CASSPLAGVITYEQYF. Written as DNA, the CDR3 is TGTGCCAGCAGTCCCCTGGCAGGGGTAATAACCTACGAGCAGTACTTC.

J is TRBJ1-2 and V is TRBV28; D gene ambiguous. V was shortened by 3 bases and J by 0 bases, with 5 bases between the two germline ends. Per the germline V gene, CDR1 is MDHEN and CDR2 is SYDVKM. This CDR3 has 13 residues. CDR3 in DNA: TGTGCCAGCAGTTTGGCTCCTAACTATGGCTACACCTTC. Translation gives CASSLAPNYGYTF.

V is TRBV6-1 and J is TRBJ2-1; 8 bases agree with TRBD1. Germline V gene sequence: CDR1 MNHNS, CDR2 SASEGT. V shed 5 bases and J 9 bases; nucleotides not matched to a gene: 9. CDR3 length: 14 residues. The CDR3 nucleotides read TGTGCCAGCAGTAACAGGGGGAGTGAAGGTGAGCAGTTCTTC. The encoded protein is CASSNRGSEGEQFF.

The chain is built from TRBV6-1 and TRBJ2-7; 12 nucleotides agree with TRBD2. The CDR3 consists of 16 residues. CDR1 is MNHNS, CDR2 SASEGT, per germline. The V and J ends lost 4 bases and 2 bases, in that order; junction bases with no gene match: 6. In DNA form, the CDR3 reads TGTGCCAGCAGTGTACTAGCGGGAGGCGACGCCTACGAGCAGTACTTC. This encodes CASSVLAGGDAYEQYF.

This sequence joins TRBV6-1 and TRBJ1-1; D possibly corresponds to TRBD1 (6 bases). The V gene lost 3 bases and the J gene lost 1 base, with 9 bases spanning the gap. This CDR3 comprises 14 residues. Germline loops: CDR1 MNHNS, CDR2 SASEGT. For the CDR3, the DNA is TGTGCCAGCAGTGATGGGACACGGAACACTGAAGCTTTCTTT. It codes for CASSDGTRNTEAFF.

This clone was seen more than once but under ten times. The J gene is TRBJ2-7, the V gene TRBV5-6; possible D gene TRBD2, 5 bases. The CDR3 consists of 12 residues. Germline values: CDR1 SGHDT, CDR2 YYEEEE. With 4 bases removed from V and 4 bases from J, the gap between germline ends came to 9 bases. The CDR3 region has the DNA TGTGCCAGCAGCGCCACTAGTTACGAGCAGTACTTC. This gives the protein CASSATSYEQYF.

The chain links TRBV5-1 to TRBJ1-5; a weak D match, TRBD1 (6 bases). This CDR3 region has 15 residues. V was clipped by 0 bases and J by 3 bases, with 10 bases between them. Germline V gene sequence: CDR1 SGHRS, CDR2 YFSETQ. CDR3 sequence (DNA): TGCGCCAGCAGCTTGGGGCAGGGGAACAATCAGCCCCAGCATTTT. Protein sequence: CASSLGQGNNQPQHF.

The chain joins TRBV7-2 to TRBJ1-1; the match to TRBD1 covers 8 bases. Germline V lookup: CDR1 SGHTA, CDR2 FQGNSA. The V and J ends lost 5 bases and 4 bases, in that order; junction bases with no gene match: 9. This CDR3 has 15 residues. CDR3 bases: TGTGCCAGCAGCGGGGGCAGGGGGCTCAGCACTGAAGCTTTCTTT. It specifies CASSGGRGLSTEAFF.

The CDR3 nucleotides read TGTGCCAGTAGTATAGCCCAGGGCGCACTTTCTGAAGCTTTCTTT. Its translation: CASSIAQGALSEAFF. The chain has TRBV19 and TRBJ1-1; tentatively, D is TRBD1 (5 bases). V lost 1 base, J lost 6 bases, and 15 bases lay in between. The CDR3 is 15 amino acids. CDR1 and CDR2 from the germline V gene are LNHDA and SQIVND (reference sequence).

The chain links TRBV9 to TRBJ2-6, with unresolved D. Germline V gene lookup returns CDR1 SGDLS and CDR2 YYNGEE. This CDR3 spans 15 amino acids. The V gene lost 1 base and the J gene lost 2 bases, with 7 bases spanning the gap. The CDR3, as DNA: TGTGCCAGCAGCGTATTGGGCACTGGGGCCAACGTCCTGACTTTC. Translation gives CASSVLGTGANVLTF.

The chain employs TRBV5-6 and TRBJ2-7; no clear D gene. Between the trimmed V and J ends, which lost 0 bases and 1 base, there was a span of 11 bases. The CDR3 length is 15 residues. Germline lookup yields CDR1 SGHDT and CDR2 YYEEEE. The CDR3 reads CASSLARARSYEQYF. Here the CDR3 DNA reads TGTGCCAGCAGCTTGGCCCGTGCCCGGTCCTACGAGCAGTACTTC.

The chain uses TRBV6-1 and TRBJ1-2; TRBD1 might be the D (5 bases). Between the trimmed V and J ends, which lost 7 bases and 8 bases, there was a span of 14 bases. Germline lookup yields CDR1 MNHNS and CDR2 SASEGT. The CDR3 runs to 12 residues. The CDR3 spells CASNQGFGGYTF. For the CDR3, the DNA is TGTGCCAGCAACCAGGGATTTGGCGGCTACACCTTC.

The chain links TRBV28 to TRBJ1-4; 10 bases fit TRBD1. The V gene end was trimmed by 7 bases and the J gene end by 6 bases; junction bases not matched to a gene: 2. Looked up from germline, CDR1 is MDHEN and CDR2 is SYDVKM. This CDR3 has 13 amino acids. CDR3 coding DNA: TGTGCCAGCATGACAGGGGGCGATGAAAAACTGTTTTTT. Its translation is CASMTGGDEKLFF.